What follows are 13 T cell receptor beta chains derived from one specimen sequenced in a study of blood T cell repertoires in COVID-19. The protocol was immunoSEQ multiplex PCR, while the TCRdb copy is restricted to in-frame clones and leaves out a portion. The sample yields approximately 25,000 clones, over 75% seen once. Specimen: peripheral blood. The receptors originated from a man aged 50-60 years with active COVID-19.

The chain uses TRBV6-5 and TRBJ2-1; 9 positions match TRBD2. Looked up from germline, CDR1 is MNHEY and CDR2 is SVGAGI. The CDR3 length is 14 residues. V lost 2 bases and J lost 9; bases outside the gene matches: 5. The CDR3 DNA reads as TGTGCCAGCAGTTACCGGCGGGAGGGCGGTGAGCAGTTCTTC. Translation gives CASSYRREGGEQFF.

The genes are TRBV6-1 and TRBJ1-5, with unresolved D. Germline loops: CDR1 MNHNS, CDR2 SASEGT. This CDR3 has 16 amino acids. Trimming stripped 3 bases from V and 0 bases from J, with 12 bases between. The CDR3 region has the DNA TGTGCCAGCAGTGAGTTACCTACCTATAGCAATCAGCCCCAGCATTTT. Translated: CASSELPTYSNQPQHF.

Worth noting for this clone: The junction departs from the called germline gene at one end, perhaps through a read error. V and J are TRBV7-7 and TRBJ2-1; D is possibly TRBD2 (6 bases). From germline, CDR1 is SSHAT and CDR2 FNYEAQ (reference sequence). The CDR3 consists of 15 residues. CDR3 nucleotides: TGTGCTAGCAGCTTAGTCGGGGGTAGTGGCAATGAGCAGTTCTTC. Its translation: CASSLVGGSGNEQFF.

The genes are TRBV7-2 and TRBJ1-4; D possibly corresponds to TRBD1 (5 bases). V was clipped by 0 bases and J by 5 bases, with 16 bases between them. CDR1 and CDR2 from the germline V gene are SGHTA and FQGNSA. The CDR3 covers 17 residues. CDR3 loop: CASSLAPGVLRNEKLFF. CDR3 bases: TGTGCCAGCAGCTTAGCACCGGGGGTTTTAAGAAATGAAAAACTGTTTTTT.

The chain has TRBV5-1 and TRBJ1-1, with 7 bases lining up with TRBD1. The CDR3 is 14 amino acids. V was pared by 0 bases and J by 1 base, with 0 bases of the junction left unmatched. CDR1 and CDR2 (germline): SGHRS, YFSETQ. The CDR3 bases are TGCGCCAGCAGCTTGGCAGGGGGGAACACTGAAGCTTTCTTT. It specifies CASSLAGGNTEAFF. Combining the CDR3 with reference TRBV5-1 and TRBJ1-1 gives the whole variable domain KAGVTQTPRYLIKTRGQQVTLSCSPISGHRSVSWYQQTPGQGLQFLFEYFSETQRNKGNFPGRFSGRQFSNSRSEMNVSTLELGDSALYLCASSLAGGNTEAFFGQGTRLTVV.

The chain carries TRBV11-3 and TRBJ1-3; D ambiguous. Trimming removed 6 bases from V and 0 bases from J, with 9 bases in between. Germline CDR1 SGHNT, CDR2 YENEEA. The CDR3 has 14 amino acids. CDR3 loop: CASSTLLSGNTIYF. The CDR3 bases are TGTGCCAGCAGTACCCTACTCTCTGGAAACACCATATATTTT.

The chain recombines TRBV7-8 with TRBJ2-3; 9 bases fit TRBD1. Germline V gene data show CDR1 as SGHVS and CDR2 as FQNEAQ. Trimming took 5 bases from V and 1 from J; bases not matched to a gene: 7. This CDR3 has 16 residues. Written as DNA, the CDR3 is TGTGCCAGCAGCCTCCGCCGGGACAGGGGCACAGATACGCAGTATTTT. Translating it yields CASSLRRDRGTDTQYF. The full variable domain, rest sourced from reference TRBV7-8 and TRBJ2-3, is GAGVSQSPRYKVAKRGQDVALRCDPISGHVSLFWYQQALGQGPEFLTYFQNEAQLDKSGLPSDRFFAERPEGSVSTLKIQRTQQEDSAVYLCASSLRRDRGTDTQYFGPGTRLTVL.

The rearrangement joins TRBV5-4 to TRBJ1-6, with 7 bases aligning to TRBD1. Germline V gives CDR1 SGHNT, CDR2 YYREEE (reference sequence). Trimming at V came to 1 base and at J to 9 bases, leaving 4 bases not matched to a gene. The length of the CDR3 is 14 residues. Here the CDR3 reads CASSLPQGVSPLHF. Written as DNA, the CDR3 is TGTGCCAGCAGCTTGCCCCAGGGGGTTTCACCCCTCCACTTT. The variable domain in full, completed from reference TRBV5-4 and TRBJ1-6, reads ETGVTQSPTHLIKTRGQQVTLRCSSQSGHNTVSWYQQALGQGPQFIFQYYREEENGRGNFPPRFSGLQFPNYSSELNVNALELDDSALYLCASSLPQGVSPLHFGNGTRLTVT.

This chain joins TRBV9 and TRBJ1-2; D is perhaps TRBD1 (6 bases). CDR3 size: 12 residues. Germline-derived CDR1 and CDR2 are SGDLS and YYNGEE. Trimming removed 3 bases at V and 4 bases at J, with 7 bases between. The DNA of the CDR3 is TGTGCCAGCAGCGGAGGGGGCTATGGCTACACCTTC. It specifies CASSGGGYGYTF.

The rearrangement joins TRBV27 to TRBJ1-4, with 11 bases aligning to TRBD1. This CDR3 comprises 18 residues. Trimming at V came to 6 bases and at J to 2 bases, leaving 11 bases not matched to a gene. CDR1 is MNHEY and CDR2 is SMNVEV in the germline V gene (reference sequence). CDR3 bases: TGTGCCAGCAGCCCCACCGGGACAGGGGGAGGTACTAATGAAAAACTGTTTTTT. It is translated as CASSPTGTGGGTNEKLFF. The whole variable domain, filled in from reference TRBV27 and TRBJ1-4, reads EAQVTQNPRYLITVTGKKLTVTCSQNMNHEYMSWYRQDPGLGLRQIYYSMNVEVTDKGDVPEGYKVSRKEKRNFPLILESPSPNQTSLYFCASSPTGTGGGTNEKLFFGSGTQLSVL.

The genes are TRBV18 and TRBJ1-1, with a tentative D call TRBD1 (5 bases). Trimming pared 2 bases from V and 4 bases from J, leaving 11 bases between. CDR3 size: 14 residues. CDR1 is KGHSH, CDR2 LQKENI, per germline. The CDR3 coding sequence is TGTGCCAGCTCACCAACCAGGGATGGCACTGAAGCTTTCTTT. Its translation is CASSPTRDGTEAFF. Complete variable domain (other parts from reference TRBV18 and TRBJ1-1): NAGVMQNPRHLVRRRGQEARLRCSPMKGHSHVYWYRQLPEEGLKFMVYLQKENIIDESGMPKERFSAEFPKEGPSILRIQQVVRGDSAAYFCASSPTRDGTEAFFGQGTRLTVV.

The chain carries TRBV11-2 and TRBJ2-7, with a tentative D call TRBD1 (6 bases). Germline CDR1 reads SGHAT; CDR2 reads FQNNGV. V was clipped by 3 bases and J by 13 bases, with 13 bases between them. The CDR3 consists of 11 residues. The CDR3 DNA reads as TGTGCCAGCAGCTTCAGGGACATTCTTTACTTC. Its translation: CASSFRDILYF. The whole variable domain, filled in from reference TRBV11-2 and TRBJ2-7, reads EAGVAQSPRYKIIEKRQSVAFWCNPISGHATLYWYQQILGQGPKLLIQFQNNGVVDDSQLPKDRFSAERLKGVDSTLKIQPAKLEDSAVYLCASSFRDILYFGPGTRLTVT.

The chain couples TRBV29-1 to TRBJ1-5, with TRBD1 matching 7 bases. Trimming took 7 bases from V and 2 from J; bases not matched to a gene: 5. CDR3 length: 13 amino acids. CDR1 and CDR2 from the germline V gene are SQVTM and ANQGSEA. The CDR3 nucleotides read TGCAGCGCTAGGACAGGAGGCAATCAGCCCCAGCATTTT. It is translated as CSARTGGNQPQHF.